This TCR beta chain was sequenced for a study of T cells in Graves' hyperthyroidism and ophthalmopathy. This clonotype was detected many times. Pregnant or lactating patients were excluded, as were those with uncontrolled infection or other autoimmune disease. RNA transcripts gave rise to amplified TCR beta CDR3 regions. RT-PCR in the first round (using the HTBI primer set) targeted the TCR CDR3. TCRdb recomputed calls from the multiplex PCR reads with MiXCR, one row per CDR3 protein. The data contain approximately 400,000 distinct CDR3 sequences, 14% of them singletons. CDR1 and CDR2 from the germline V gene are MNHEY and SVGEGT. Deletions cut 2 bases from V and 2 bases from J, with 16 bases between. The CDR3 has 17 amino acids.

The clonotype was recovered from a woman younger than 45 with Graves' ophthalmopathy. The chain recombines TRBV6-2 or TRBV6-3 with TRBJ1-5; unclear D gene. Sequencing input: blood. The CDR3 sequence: CASSYGAAIMGNQPQHF. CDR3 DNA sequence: TGTGCCAGCAGTTACGGCGCTGCCATAATGGGCAATCAGCCCCAGCATTTT.